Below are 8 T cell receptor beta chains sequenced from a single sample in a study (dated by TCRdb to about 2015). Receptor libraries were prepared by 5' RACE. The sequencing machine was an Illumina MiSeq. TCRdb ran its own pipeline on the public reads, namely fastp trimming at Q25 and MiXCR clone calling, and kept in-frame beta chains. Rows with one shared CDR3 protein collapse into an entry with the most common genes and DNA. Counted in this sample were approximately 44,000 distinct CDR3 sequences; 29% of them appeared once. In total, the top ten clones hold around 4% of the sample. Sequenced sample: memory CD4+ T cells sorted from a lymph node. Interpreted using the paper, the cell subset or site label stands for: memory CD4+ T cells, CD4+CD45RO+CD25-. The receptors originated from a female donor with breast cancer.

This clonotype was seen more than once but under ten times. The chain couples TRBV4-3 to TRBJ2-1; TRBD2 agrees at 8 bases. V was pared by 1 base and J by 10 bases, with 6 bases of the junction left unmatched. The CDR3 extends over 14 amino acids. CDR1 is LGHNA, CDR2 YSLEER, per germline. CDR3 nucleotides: TGCGCCAGCAGCCAAGTGTTAGCGGGATACGAGCAGTTCTTC. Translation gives CASSQVLAGYEQFF.

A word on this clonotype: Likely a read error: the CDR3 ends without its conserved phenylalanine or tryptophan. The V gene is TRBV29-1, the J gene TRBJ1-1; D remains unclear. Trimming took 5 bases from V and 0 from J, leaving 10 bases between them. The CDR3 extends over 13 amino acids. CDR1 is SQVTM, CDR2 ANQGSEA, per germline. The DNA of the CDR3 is TGCAGCGTTCGAGCGCAGATGAACACTGAAGCTTTCTCT. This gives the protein CSVRAQMNTEAFS.

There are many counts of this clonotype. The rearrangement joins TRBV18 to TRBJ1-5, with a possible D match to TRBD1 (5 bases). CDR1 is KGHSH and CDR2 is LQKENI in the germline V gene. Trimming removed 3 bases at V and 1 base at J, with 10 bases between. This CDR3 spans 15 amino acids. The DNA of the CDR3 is TGTGCCAGCTCACCCGGGACGTCGAGCAATCAGCCCCAGCATTTT. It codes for CASSPGTSSNQPQHF. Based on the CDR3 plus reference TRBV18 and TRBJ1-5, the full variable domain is NAGVMQNPRHLVRRRGQEARLRCSPMKGHSHVYWYRQLPEEGLKFMVYLQKENIIDESGMPKERFSAEFPKEGPSILRIQQVVRGDSAAYFCASSPGTSSNQPQHFGDGTRLSIL.

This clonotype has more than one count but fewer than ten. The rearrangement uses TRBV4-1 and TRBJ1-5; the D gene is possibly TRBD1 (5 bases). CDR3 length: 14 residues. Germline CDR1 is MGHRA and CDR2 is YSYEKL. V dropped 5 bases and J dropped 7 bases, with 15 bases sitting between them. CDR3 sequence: CASSGAGLAQPQHF. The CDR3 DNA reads TGCGCCAGCAGCGGGGCCGGGCTGGCCCAGCCCCAGCATTTT.

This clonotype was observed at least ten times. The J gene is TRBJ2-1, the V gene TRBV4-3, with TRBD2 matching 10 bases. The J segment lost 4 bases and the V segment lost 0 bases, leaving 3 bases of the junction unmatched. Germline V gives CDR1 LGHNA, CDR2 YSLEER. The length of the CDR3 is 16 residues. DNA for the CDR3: TGCGCCAGCAGCCAAGATGGTAGCGGGAGGTACAATGAGCAGTTCTTC. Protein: CASSQDGSGRYNEQFF.

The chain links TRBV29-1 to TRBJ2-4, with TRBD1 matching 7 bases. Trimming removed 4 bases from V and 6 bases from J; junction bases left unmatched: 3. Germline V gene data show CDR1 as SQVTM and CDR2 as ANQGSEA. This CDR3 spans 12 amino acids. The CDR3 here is CSVAGGGNIQYF. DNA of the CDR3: TGCAGCGTTGCAGGGGGTGGAAACATTCAGTACTTC.

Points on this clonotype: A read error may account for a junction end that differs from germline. The CDR3 here is CAGSYSRTGYNEQFF. The CDR3 DNA reads as TGTGCCGGCAGTTACTCGAGGACAGGGTACAATGAGCAGTTCTTC. This chain links TRBV6-5 with TRBJ2-1; 8 bases fit TRBD1. The CDR3 consists of 15 residues. Germline CDR1 reads MNHEY; CDR2 reads SVGAGI.

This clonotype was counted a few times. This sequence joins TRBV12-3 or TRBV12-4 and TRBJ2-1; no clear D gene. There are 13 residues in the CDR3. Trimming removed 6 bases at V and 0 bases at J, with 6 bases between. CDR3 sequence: CASSASSYNEQFF. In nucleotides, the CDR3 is TGTGCCAGCAGCGCTAGCTCCTACAATGAGCAGTTCTTC.